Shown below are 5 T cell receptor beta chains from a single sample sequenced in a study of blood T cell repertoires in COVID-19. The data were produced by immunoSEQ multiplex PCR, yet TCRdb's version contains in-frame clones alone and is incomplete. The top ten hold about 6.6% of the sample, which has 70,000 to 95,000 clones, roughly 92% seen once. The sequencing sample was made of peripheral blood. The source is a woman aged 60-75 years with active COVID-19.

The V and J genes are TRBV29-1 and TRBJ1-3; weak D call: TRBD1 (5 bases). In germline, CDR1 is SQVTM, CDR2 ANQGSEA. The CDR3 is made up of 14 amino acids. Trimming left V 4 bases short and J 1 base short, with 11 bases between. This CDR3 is CSVGPQGSGNTIYF. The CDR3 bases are TGCAGCGTTGGCCCCCAGGGTTCTGGAAACACCATATATTTT.

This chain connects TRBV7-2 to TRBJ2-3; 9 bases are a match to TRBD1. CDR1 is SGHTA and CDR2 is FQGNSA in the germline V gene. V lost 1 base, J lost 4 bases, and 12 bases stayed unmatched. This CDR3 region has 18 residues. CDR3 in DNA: TGTGCCAGCAGCTTAGTCGGGAGAACAGGGGGCGGCGCAGATACGCAGTATTTT. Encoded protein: CASSLVGRTGGGADTQYF. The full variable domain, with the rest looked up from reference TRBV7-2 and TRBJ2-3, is GAGVSQSPSNKVTEKGKDVELRCDPISGHTALYWYRQSLGQGLEFLIYFQGNSAPDKSGLPSDRFSAERTGGSVSTLTIQRTQQEDSAVYLCASSLVGRTGGGADTQYFGPGTRLTVL.

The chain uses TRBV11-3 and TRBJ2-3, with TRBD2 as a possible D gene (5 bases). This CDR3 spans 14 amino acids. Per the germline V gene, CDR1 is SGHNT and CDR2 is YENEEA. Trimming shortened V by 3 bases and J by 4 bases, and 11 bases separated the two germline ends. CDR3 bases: TGTGCCAGCAGCTTCCGGGGTGGCCCAGATACGCAGTATTTT. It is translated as CASSFRGGPDTQYF. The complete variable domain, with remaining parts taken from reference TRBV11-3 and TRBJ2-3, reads EAGVVQSPRYKIIEKKQPVAFWCNPISGHNTLYWYLQNLGQGPELLIRYENEEAVDDSQLPKDRFSAERLKGVDSTLKIQPAELGDSAVYLCASSFRGGPDTQYFGPGTRLTVL.

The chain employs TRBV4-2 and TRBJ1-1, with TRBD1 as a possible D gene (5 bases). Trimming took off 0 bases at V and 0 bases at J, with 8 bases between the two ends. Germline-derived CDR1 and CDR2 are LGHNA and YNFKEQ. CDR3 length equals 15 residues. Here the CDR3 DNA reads TGTGCCAGCAGCCAAGACGGACATATGAACACTGAAGCTTTCTTT. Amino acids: CASSQDGHMNTEAFF.

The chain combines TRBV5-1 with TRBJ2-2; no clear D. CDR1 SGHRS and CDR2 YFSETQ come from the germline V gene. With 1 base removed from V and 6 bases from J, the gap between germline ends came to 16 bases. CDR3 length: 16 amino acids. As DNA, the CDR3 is TGCGCCAGCAGCTTGAAAGGCGGAGTCGGTGCCGGGGAGCTGTTTTTT. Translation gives CASSLKGGVGAGELFF. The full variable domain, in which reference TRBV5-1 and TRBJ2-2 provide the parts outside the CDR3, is KAGVTQTPRYLIKTRGQQVTLSCSPISGHRSVSWYQQTPGQGLQFLFEYFSETQRNKGNFPGRFSGRQFSNSRSEMNVSTLELGDSALYLCASSLKGGVGAGELFFGEGSRLTVL.